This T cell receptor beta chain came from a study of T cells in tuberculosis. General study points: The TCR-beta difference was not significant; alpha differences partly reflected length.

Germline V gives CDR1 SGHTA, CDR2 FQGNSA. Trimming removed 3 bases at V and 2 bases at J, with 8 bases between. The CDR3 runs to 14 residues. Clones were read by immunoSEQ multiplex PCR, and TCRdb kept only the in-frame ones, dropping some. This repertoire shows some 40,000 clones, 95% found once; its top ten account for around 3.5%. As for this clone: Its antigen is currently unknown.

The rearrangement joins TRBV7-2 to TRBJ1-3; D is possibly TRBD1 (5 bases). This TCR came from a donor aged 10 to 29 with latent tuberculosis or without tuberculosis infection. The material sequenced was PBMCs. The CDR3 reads CASSLTVTGNTIYF. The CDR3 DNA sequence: TGTGCCAGCAGCTTGACAGTAACTGGAAACACCATATATTTT.